The present T cell receptor (beta chain) was sequenced within a study of graft-versus-host responses after intestinal transplantation. Across the whole study: Following induction with anti-thymocyte globulin, all recipients were given tacrolimus and steroids for around three years. Broader study findings: There were GvH clones found in recipient marrow, and some of them appeared first in ileum or blood. Patients with graft-donor T cell macrochimerism had high graft-versus-host to host-versus-graft clonal ratios in allografts. Peak GvH clone levels in circulation were associated with early post-transplant HvG declines.

This clone was recorded once. Its antigen is unknown. Germline V gives CDR1 SGHNT, CDR2 YYREEE (reference sequence). This CDR3 region has 15 residues. Trimming stripped 3 bases from V and 3 bases from J, with 15 bases between. This table comes from immunoSEQ multiplex PCR, and its TCRdb copy is limited to in-frame clones, with some not included. The table records about 100,000 clones, roughly 91% of them present only once. The rearrangement links TRBV5-4 to TRBJ2-5, with D uncertain. The sequence derives from a human donor who was the organ donor for an intestinal transplant. This material consisted of unstimulated CD4+ T cells sorted from spleen or lymph node cells, taken before transplant. This CDR3 is CASSYSGQMKETQYF. In nucleotides, the CDR3 is TGTGCCAGCAGCTACAGTGGGCAGATGAAAGAGACCCAGTACTTC.